This T cell receptor (beta chain) was sequenced for a study of blood T cell repertoires in COVID-19 (dated by TCRdb to 2020 to 2022). At the level of the whole study: Samples covering the acute and convalescent phases of COVID-19 were provided by collaborators in the United States, Italy and Spain. The repertoires were made available in a free public database intended to serve as a resource for research on the immune response to SARS-CoV-2. The prospective study material was composed of cDNA or gDNA derived from T cells, B-cell-depleted T cells, or PBMCs. The sample metadata nearly always contained a de-identified subject ID, COVID-19 status, age in years and sex. The samples were drawn from two sources: the first 160 participants of the ongoing ImmuneRACE study, and 1,200 or so subjects contributed by 6 global collaborators. The dataset comprised deeply sampled blood TCRbeta repertoires from subjects exposed to, actively infected with, or recovered from COVID-19. Where available, HLA class I and class II types were taken from metadata supplied by the sample provider and were not determined by assay-based typing. Broad study findings and their caveats: Clinical and demographic metadata were provided uncurated, with the amount varying by source and participant.

The immunoSEQ Assay, a bias-controlled multiplex PCR, was used to amplify TCRbeta CDR3 regions from genomic DNA. Per the source publication's procedure: The number of nucleated cells in each sample was estimated by amplification of reference gene primers within the assay. To quantify the absolute abundance of each unique TCRbeta CDR3 rearrangement, sequence reads were collapsed and filtered. For each sample, productive Simpson clonality was calculated as the square root of Simpson's diversity index over productive rearrangements. TCRdb took over this immuneACCESS table, retaining in-frame rearrangements with V and J assigned. Such tables are incomplete; in checked studies, under half of the missing clones stem from an unresolved V gene, and the remainder is unexplained. That table gives V, J and clone size, and the DNA gave D and trimming. Within this sample are 150,000 to 200,000 clones, with 70% to 90% of them counted one time only. The ten largest clones capture more than 3% of the sample.

This clone was counted only a few times. Its antigen target is currently unknown. Base qualities are not at hand, and no much larger clone is one base apart. Whole blood was collected in K2EDTA tubes by collaborating institutions according to the institutions' own protocols. Collaborator samples were shipped for TCRbeta analysis as frozen whole blood, isolated PBMCs, or DNA extracted from either sample type. The sample consisted of peripheral blood. The source is a man aged 55 to 70 with acute or convalescent COVID-19.

The CDR3: CASRLDRGPPLHF. The DNA sequence follows: TGTGCCAGCAGGCTAGACAGGGGCCCACCCCTCCACTTT. In this chain, TRBV12-3 or TRBV12-4 is recombined with TRBJ1-6; TRBD1 aligns with 8 central bases. Unmatched junction bases come to 6, with V trimmed by 6 bases and J by 11 bases. From the cysteine through the phenylalanine, the CDR3 covers 13 amino acids. The only DNA kept is the CDR3, 39 bases in frame from the first base.